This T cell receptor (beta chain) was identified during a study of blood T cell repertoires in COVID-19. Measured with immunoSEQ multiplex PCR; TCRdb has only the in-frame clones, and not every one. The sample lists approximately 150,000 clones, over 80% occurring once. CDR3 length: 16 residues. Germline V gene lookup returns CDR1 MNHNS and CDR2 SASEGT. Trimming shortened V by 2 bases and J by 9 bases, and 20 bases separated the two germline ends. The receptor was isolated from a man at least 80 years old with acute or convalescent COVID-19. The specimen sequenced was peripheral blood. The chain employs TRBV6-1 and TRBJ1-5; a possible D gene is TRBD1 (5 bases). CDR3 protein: CASSEFPAGGRWPQHF. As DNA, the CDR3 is TGTGCCAGCAGTGAATTCCCGGCCGGGGGAAGATGGCCCCAGCATTTT.